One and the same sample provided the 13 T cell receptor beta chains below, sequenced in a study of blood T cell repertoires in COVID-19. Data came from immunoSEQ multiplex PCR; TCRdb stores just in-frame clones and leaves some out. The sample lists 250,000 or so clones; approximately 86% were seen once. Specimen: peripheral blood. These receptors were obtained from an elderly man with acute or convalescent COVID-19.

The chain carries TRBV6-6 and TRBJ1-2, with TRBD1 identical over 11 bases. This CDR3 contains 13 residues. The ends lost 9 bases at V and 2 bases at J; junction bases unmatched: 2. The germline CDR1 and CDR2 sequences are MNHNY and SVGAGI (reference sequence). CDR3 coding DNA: TGTGCCAGTTGGGACAGGGGGAACTATGGCTACACCTTC. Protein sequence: CASWDRGNYGYTF.

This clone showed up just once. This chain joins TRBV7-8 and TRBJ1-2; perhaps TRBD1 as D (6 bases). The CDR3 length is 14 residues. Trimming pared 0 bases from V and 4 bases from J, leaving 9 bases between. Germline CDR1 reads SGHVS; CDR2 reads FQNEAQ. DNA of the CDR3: TGTGCCAGCAGCTTAGCGGGGGGGGCCTATGGCTACACCTTC. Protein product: CASSLAGGAYGYTF.

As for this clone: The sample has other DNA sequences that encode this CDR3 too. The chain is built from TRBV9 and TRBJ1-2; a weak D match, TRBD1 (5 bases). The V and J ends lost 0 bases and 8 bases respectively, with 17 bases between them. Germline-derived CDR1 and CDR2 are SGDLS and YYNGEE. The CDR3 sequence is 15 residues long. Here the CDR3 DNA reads TGTGCCAGCAGCGTAGCCCGCGGGGGTCGGTACGGCTACACCTTC. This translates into CASSVARGGRYGYTF.

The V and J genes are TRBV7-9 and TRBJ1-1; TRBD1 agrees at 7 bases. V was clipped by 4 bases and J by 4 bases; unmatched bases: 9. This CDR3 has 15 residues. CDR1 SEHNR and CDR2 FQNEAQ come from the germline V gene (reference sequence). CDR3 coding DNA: TGTGCCAGCAGCTCCCAGGGCGCAGGGGGCACTGAAGCTTTCTTT. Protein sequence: CASSSQGAGGTEAFF. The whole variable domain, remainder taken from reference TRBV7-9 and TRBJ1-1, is DTGVSQNPRHKITKRGQNVTFRCDPISEHNRLYWYRQTLGQGPEFLTYFQNEAQLEKSRLLSDRFSAERPKGSFSTLEIQRTEQGDSAMYLCASSSQGAGGTEAFFGQGTRLTVV.

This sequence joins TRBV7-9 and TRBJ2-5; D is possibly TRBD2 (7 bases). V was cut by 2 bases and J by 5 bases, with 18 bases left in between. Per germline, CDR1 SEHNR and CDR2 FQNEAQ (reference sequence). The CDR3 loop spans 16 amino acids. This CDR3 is CASSLNQAQGGETQYF. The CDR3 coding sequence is TGTGCCAGCAGCTTAAATCAGGCACAGGGAGGGGAGACCCAGTACTTC.

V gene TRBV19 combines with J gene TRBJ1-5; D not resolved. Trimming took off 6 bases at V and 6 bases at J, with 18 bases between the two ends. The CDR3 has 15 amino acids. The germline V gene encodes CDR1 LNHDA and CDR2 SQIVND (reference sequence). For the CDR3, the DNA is TGTGCCAGTAGAGCGCCTGAGCTACTGGGTCAGCCCCAGCATTTT. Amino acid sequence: CASRAPELLGQPQHF.

The chain's CDR3 is CASSRDRASWYEQYF. The CDR3 DNA reads as TGTGCCAGCAGCCGAGACAGGGCCTCTTGGTACGAGCAGTACTTC. The V and J genes are TRBV4-2 and TRBJ2-7; TRBD1 matches at 7 bases. This CDR3 has 15 amino acids. V was pared by 4 bases and J by 4 bases, with 10 bases of the junction left unmatched. CDR1 LGHNA and CDR2 YNFKEQ come from the germline V gene.

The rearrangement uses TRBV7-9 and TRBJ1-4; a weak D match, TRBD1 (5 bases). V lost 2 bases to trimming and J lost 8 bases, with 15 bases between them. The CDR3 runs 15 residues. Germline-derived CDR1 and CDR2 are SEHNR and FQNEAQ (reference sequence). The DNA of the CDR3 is TGTGCCAGCAGCTTAAATCGGGGACTGACCGAAAAACTGTTTTTT. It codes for CASSLNRGLTEKLFF.

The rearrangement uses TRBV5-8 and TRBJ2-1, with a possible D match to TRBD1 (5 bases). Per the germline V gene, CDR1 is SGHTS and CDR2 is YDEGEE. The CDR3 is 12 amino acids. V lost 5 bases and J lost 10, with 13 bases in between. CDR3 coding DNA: TGTGCCAGCAGGGATCGGCAGGGAGAGCAGTTCTTC. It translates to CASRDRQGEQFF.

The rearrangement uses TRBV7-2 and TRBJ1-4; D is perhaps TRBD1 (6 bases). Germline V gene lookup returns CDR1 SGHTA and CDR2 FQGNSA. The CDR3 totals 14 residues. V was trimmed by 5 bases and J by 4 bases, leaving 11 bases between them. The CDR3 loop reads CASSLRQVNEKLFF. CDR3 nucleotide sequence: TGTGCCAGCAGCCTGAGACAGGTTAATGAAAAACTGTTTTTT.

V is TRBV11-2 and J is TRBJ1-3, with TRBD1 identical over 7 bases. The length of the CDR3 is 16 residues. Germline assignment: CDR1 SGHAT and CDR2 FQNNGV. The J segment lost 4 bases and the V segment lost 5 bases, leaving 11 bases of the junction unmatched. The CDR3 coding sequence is TGTGCCAGCAGCAACGACAAAACAGGGGTCGGAAACACCATATATTTT. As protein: CASSNDKTGVGNTIYF.

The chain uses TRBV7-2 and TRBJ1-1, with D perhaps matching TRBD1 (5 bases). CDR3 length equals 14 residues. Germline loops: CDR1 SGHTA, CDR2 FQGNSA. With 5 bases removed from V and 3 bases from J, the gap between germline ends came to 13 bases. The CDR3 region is CASSPIGHDTEAFF. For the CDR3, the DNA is TGTGCCAGCAGCCCGATTGGACACGACACTGAAGCTTTCTTT.

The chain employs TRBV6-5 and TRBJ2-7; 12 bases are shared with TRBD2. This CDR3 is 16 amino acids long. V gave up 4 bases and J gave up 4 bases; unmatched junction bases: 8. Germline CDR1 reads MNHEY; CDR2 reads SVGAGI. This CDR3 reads CASSWTSGTGVYEQYF. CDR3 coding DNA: TGTGCCAGCAGTTGGACTAGCGGGACAGGTGTATACGAGCAGTACTTC.